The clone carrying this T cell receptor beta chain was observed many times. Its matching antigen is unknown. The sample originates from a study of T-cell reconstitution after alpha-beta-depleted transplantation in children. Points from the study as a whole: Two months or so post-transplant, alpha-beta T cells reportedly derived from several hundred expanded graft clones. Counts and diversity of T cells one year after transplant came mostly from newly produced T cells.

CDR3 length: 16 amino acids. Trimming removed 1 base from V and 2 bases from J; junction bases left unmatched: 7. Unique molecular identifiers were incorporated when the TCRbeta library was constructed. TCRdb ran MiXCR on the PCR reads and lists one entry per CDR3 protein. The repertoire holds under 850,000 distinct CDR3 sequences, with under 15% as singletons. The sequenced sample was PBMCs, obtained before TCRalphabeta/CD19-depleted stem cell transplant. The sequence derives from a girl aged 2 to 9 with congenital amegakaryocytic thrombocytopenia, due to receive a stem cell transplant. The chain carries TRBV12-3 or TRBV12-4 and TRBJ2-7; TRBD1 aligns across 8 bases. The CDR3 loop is CASSLGTGTGTYEQYF. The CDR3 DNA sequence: TGTGCCAGCAGTTTAGGCACCGGGACAGGCACCTACGAGCAGTACTTC.